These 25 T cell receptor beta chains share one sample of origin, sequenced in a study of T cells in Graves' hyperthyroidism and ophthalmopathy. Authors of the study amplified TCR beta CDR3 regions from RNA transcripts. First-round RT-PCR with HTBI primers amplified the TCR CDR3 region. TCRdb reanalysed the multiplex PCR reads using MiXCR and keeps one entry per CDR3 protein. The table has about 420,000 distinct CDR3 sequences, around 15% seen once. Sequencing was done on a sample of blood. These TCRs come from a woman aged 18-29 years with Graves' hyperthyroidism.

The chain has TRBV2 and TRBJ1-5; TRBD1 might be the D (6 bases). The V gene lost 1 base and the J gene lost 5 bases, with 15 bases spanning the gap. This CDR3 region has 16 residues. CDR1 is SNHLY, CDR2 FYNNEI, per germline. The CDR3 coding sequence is TGTGCCAGCAGTGAAGGAGGCCAGGGGAACGATCAGCCCCAGCATTTT. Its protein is CASSEGGQGNDQPQHF.

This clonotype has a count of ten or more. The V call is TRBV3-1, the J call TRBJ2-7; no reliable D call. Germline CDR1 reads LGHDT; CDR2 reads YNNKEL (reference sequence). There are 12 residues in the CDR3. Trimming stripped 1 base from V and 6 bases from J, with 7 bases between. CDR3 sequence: CASSQVGGEQYF. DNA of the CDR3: TGTGCCAGCAGCCAAGTAGGTGGCGAGCAGTACTTC.

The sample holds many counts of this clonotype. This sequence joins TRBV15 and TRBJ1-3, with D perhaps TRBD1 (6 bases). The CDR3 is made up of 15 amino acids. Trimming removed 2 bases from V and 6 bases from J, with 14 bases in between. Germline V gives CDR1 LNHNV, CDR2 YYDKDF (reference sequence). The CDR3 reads CATSRPTGLANTIYF. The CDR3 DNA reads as TGTGCCACCAGCAGACCGACAGGCCTGGCAAACACCATATATTTT.

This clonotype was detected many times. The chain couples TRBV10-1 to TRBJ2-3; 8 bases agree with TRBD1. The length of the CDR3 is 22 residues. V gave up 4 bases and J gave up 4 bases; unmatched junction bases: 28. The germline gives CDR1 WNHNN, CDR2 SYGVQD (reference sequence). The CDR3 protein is CASSALGTPNHGQGLAADTQYF. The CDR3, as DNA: TGCGCCAGCAGTGCACTGGGGACACCGAACCACGGACAGGGTTTGGCAGCAGATACGCAGTATTTT.

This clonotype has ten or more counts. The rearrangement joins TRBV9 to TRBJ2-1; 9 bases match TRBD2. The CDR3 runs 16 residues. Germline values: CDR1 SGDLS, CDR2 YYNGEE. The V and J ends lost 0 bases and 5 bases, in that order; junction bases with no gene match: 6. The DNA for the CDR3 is TGTGCCAGCAGCGTAGCTAGCGGGACCCCAAACAATGAGCAGTTCTTC. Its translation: CASSVASGTPNNEQFF.

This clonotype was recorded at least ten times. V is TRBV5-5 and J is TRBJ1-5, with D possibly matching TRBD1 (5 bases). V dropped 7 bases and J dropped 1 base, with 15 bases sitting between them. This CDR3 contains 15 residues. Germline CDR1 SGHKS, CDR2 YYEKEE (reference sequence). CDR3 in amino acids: CASSIADSSNQPQHF. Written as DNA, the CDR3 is TGTGCCAGCTCAATCGCCGACAGCAGCAATCAGCCCCAGCATTTT.

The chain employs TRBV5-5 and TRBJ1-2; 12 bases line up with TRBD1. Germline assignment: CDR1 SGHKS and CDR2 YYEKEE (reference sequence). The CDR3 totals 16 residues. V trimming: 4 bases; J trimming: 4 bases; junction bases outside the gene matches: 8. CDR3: CASSPRGQGALYGYTF. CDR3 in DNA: TGTGCCAGCAGCCCCCGGGGACAGGGGGCTCTCTATGGCTACACCTTC.

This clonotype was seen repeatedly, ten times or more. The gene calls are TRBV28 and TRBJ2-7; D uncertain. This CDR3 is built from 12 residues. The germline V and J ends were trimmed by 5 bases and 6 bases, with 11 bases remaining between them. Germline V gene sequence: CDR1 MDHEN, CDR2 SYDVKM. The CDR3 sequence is CASSLPPGEQYF. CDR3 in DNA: TGTGCCAGCAGTCTGCCTCCCGGCGAGCAGTACTTC. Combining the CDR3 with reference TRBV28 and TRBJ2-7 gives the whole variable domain DVKVTQSSRYLVKRTGEKVFLECVQDMDHENMFWYRQDPGLGLRLIYFSYDVKMKEKGDIPEGYSVSREKKERFSLILESASTNQTSMYLCASSLPPGEQYFGPGTRLTVT.

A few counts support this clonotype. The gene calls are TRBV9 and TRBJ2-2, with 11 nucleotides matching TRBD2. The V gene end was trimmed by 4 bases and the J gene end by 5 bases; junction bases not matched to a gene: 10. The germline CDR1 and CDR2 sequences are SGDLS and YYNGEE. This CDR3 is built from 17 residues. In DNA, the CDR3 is TGTGCCAGCAGCCCGCAAATGACTAGCGGGATGACCGGGGAGCTGTTTTTT. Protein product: CASSPQMTSGMTGELFF.

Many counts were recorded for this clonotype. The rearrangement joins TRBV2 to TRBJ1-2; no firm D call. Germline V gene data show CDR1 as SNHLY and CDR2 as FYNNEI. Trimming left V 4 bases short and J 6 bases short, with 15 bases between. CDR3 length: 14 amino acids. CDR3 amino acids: CASSAGRSRDGYTF. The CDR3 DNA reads TGTGCCAGCAGTGCGGGCAGGTCGCGGGATGGCTACACCTTC.

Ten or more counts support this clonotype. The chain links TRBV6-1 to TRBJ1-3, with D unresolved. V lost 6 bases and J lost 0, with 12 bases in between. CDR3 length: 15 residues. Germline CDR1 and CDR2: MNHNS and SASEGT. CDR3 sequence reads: CASRTVGSSGNTIYF. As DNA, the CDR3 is TGTGCCAGCAGAACCGTCGGAAGCTCTGGAAACACCATATATTTT.

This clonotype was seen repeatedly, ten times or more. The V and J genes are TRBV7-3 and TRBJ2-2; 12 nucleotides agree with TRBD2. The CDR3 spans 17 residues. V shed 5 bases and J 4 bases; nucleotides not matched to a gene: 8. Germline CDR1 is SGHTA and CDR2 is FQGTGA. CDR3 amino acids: CASSLAGGPSGTGELFF. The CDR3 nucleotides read TGTGCCAGCAGCCTAGCGGGAGGGCCGTCGGGCACCGGGGAGCTGTTTTTT.

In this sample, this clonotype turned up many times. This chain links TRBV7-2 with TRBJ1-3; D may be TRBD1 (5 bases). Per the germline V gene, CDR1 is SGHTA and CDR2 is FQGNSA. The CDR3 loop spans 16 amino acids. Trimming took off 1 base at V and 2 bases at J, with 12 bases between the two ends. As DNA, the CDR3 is TGTGCCAGCAGCTTAGACCACAGGCATACTGGAAACACCATATATTTT. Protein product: CASSLDHRHTGNTIYF. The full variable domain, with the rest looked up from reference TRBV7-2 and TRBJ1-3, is GAGVSQSPSNKVTEKGKDVELRCDPISGHTALYWYRQSLGQGLEFLIYFQGNSAPDKSGLPSDRFSAERTGGSVSTLTIQRTQQEDSAVYLCASSLDHRHTGNTIYFGEGSWLTVV.

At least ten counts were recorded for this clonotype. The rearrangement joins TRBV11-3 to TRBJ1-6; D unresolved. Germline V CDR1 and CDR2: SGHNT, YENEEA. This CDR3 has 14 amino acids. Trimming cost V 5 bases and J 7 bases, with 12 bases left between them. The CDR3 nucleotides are TGTGCCAGCAGCCTGGAGGCCCGGAATTCACCCCTCCACTTT. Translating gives CASSLEARNSPLHF.

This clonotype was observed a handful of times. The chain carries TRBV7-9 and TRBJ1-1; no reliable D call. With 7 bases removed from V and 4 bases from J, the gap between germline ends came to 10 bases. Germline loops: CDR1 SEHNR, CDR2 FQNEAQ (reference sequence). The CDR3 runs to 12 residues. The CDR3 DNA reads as TGTGCCAGCATTCCGACGAGCACTGAAGCTTTCTTT. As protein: CASIPTSTEAFF.

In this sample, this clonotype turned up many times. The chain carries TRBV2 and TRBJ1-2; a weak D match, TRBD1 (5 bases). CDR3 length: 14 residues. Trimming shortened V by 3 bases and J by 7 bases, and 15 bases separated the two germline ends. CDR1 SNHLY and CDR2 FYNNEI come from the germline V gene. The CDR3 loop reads CASSDLGGWGGYTF. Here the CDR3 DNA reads TGTGCCAGCAGTGACCTGGGGGGTTGGGGTGGCTACACCTTC.

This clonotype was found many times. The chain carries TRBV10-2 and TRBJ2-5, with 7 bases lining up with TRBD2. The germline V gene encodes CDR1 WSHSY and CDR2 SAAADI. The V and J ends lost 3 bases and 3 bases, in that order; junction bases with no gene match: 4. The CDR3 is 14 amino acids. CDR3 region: CASSDPGGEETQYF. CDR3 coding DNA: TGCGCCAGCAGTGATCCGGGGGGAGAAGAGACCCAGTACTTC.

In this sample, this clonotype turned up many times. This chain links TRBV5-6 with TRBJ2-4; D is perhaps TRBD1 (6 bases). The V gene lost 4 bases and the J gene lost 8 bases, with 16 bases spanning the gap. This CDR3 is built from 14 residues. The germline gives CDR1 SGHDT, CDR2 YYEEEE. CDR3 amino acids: CASSLNRERDIQYF. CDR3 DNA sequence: TGTGCCAGCAGCCTTAACAGGGAACGGGACATTCAGTACTTC.

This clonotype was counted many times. This CDR3 reads CASSQQRGELFF. The CDR3 region has the DNA TGTGCCAGCAGCCAACAACGAGGGGAGCTGTTTTTT. The J gene is TRBJ2-2, the V gene TRBV28; D uncertain. V was shortened by 6 bases and J by 8 bases, with 10 bases between the two germline ends. There are 12 residues in the CDR3. Per germline, CDR1 MDHEN and CDR2 SYDVKM.

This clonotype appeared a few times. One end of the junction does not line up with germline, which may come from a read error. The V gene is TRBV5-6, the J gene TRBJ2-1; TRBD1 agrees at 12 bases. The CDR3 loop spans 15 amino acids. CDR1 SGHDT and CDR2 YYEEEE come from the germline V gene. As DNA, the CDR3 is TGTGTCAGCAGCTTGGGACAGGGGGCTTACAATGAGCAGTTCTTC. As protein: CVSSLGQGAYNEQFF.

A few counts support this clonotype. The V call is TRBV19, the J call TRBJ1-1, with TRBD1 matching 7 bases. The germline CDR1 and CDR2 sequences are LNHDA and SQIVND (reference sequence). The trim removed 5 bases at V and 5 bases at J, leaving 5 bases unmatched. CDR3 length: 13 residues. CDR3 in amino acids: CASSSTGLTEAFF. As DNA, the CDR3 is TGTGCCAGTAGTTCGACAGGGTTAACTGAAGCTTTCTTT.

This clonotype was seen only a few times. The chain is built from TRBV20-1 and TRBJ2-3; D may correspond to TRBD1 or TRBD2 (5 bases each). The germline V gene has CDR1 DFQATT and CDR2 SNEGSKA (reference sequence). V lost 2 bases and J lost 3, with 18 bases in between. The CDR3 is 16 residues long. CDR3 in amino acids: CSARLSPGTPTDTQYF. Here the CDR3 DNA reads TGCAGTGCTAGACTATCCCCGGGGACCCCTACAGATACGCAGTATTTT.

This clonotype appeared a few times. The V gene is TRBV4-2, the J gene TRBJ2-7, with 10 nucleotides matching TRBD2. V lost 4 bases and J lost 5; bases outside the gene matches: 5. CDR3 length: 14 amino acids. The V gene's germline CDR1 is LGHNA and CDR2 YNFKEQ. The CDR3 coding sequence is TGTGCCAGCAGCCCCCGACTAGCGGGTGACGAGCAGTACTTC. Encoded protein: CASSPRLAGDEQYF.

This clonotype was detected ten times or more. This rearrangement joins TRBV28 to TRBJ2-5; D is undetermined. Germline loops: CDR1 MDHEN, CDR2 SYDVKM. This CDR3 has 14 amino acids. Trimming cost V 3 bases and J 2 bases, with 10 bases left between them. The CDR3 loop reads CASSFWGGQETQYF. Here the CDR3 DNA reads TGTGCCAGCAGTTTCTGGGGTGGTCAAGAGACCCAGTACTTC.

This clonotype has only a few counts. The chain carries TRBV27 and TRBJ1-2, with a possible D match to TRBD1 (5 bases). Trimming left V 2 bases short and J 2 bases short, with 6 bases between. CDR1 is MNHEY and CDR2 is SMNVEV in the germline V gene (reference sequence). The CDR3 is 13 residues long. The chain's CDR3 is CASSLRGNYGYTF. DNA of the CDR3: TGTGCCAGCAGTTTACGGGGGAACTATGGCTACACCTTC.